One T cell receptor beta chain is described in this entry. The data originate from a study of T cell responses to AZD1222 COVID-19 vaccine. Method: immunoSEQ multiplex PCR; TCRdb's copy keeps in-frame clones and lacks some. The sample gives 95,000 to 110,000 clones, about 91% of which show up once; roughly a sixth is in the top ten. The TCR sequence derives from an adult in good health. The sequencing here drew on peripheral blood, taken on day 0 of AZD1222 vaccination.

The CDR3 DNA reads as TGTGCCACCGGCCTCGGGGTTGGGGGGGCCTTGTCCTACAATGAGCAGTTCTTC. Protein sequence: CATGLGVGGALSYNEQFF. The gene calls are TRBV15 and TRBJ2-1; weak D call: TRBD2 (7 bases). This CDR3 has 18 residues. The V and J ends lost 8 bases and 1 base respectively, with 24 bases between them. Germline CDR1 LNHNV, CDR2 YYDKDF (reference sequence).